This entry concerns a single T cell receptor (beta chain). Its antigen is not known. Germline V gene sequence: CDR1 MNHNS, CDR2 SASEGT. The CDR3 contains 15 residues. Trimming took 5 bases from V and 2 from J, leaving 13 bases between them. These data belong to a study of cytomegalovirus exposure and HLA in healthy donors. As for the study in general: The approximately 600 first-cohort repertoires shared a platform with the 120 validation repertoires, as reported in a later analysis. General study points: The study recorded more than 150 TCR beta chains that were cytomegalovirus-associated. Among the CMV-associated chains, a few were confirmed in vitro as specific for CMV antigens.

Clones were read by immunoSEQ multiplex PCR, and TCRdb kept only the in-frame ones, dropping some. The table includes approximately 150,000 clones, roughly 91% detected once. The gene calls are TRBV6-1 and TRBJ1-3; D may be TRBD1 (5 bases). This TCR was recovered from a woman in her late teens or twenties in good health and CMV-seropositive. Material: PBMCs. For the CDR3, the DNA is TGTGCCAGCAGTTTTGCGGACATCCCTGGAAACACCATATATTTT. Translation: CASSFADIPGNTIYF.